The 7 T cell receptor beta chains in this list originate from one sample, sequenced in a study of T cell repertoires in cytomegalovirus infection. These receptors are not linked to any known antigen. MiXCR, run by TCRdb on the reads, gives a single entry per CDR3 protein. The repertoire consists of about 570,000 distinct CDR3 sequences, with around two fifths occurring once and the leading ten covering around 48%. The sequenced sample was cultured PBMCs, obtained from culture after CMV antigen stimulation. The receptors here all came from a human donor in good health (CMV status not recorded). Some clones in this sample may be carry-over from other donors' samples.

This clonotype occurred many times. This rearrangement joins TRBV7-2 to TRBJ2-2; 8 bases align to TRBD2. The CDR3 is 16 amino acids. With V trimmed by 8 bases and J by 0 bases, 8 bases remained unmatched. Looked up from germline, CDR1 is SGHTA and CDR2 is FQGNSA. CDR3 protein: CASRSGSNANTGELFF. In DNA form, the CDR3 reads TGTGCCAGCCGGAGCGGGAGTAACGCGAACACCGGGGAGCTGTTTTTT.

This chain connects TRBV28 to TRBJ2-2, with D unresolved. V lost 9 bases, J lost 0 bases, and 8 bases lay in between. There are 13 residues in the CDR3. Germline CDR1 reads MDHEN; CDR2 reads SYDVKM. CDR3: CASLTSNTGELFF. CDR3 sequence (DNA): TGTGCCAGTTTAACATCGAACACCGGGGAGCTGTTTTTT.

J is TRBJ2-1 and V is TRBV7-2, with 7 bases identical to TRBD2. The CDR3 is 17 amino acids. Germline lookup yields CDR1 SGHTA and CDR2 FQGNSA. The trim removed 5 bases at V and 0 bases at J, leaving 10 bases unmatched. The CDR3 region has the DNA TGTGCCAGCAGCCGTTTGGGTAGCGGGCTCTCCTACAATGAGCAGTTCTTC. Translation: CASSRLGSGLSYNEQFF.

In this sample, this clonotype turned up a few times. The chain recombines TRBV6-4 with TRBJ1-3; 11 bases map to TRBD1. The J segment lost 11 bases and the V segment lost 6 bases, leaving 12 bases of the junction unmatched. This CDR3 has 15 amino acids. From germline, CDR1 is MRHNA and CDR2 SNTAGT. CDR3 protein: CASRRTGGWIVAIYF. Written as DNA, the CDR3 is TGTGCCAGCAGGAGGACAGGGGGCTGGATTGTAGCCATATATTTT.

A note on this clonotype: This could be a read error, since a much larger clone is one nucleotide away. This chain joins TRBV7-2 and TRBJ2-1, with TRBD2 matching over 9 bases. The germline gives CDR1 SGHTA, CDR2 FQGNSA. The CDR3 sequence is 16 residues long. The V and J ends lost 5 bases and 10 bases, in that order; junction bases with no gene match: 15. The CDR3, as DNA: TGTGCCAGCAGCCAAACCGGGACTAGCAGGAGTTGGGAGCAGTTCTTC. It encodes CASSQTGTSRSWEQFF. Full variable domain (outside the CDR3, taken from reference TRBV7-2 and TRBJ2-1): GAGVSQSPSNKVTEKGKDVELRCDPISGHTALYWYRQSLGQGLEFLIYFQGNSAPDKSGLPSDRFSAERTGGSVSTLTIQRTQQEDSAVYLCASSQTGTSRSWEQFFGPGTRLTVL.

The rearrangement links TRBV24-1 to TRBJ2-1; no reliable D call. Germline V CDR1 and CDR2: KGHDR, SFDVKD. Trimming stripped 5 bases from V and 9 bases from J, with 13 bases between. The CDR3 extends over 13 amino acids. CDR3 protein: CATSVTAFTEQFF. CDR3 bases: TGTGCCACCAGTGTGACCGCTTTTACTGAGCAGTTCTTC.

This clonotype was counted a few times. V is TRBV11-2 and J is TRBJ2-5; either TRBD1 or TRBD2 may fit D (7 bases each). V gave up 2 bases and J gave up 5 bases, with 15 bases separating them. The CDR3 is made up of 15 amino acids. CDR1 is SGHAT and CDR2 is FQNNGV in the germline V gene. The CDR3, as DNA: TGTGCCAGCAGCTTACTGACAGGGCGGGGGGAGACCCAGTACTTC. Its translation: CASSLLTGRGETQYF. Together with reference TRBV11-2 and TRBJ2-5, the CDR3 gives the full variable domain: EAGVAQSPRYKIIEKRQSVAFWCNPISGHATLYWYQQILGQGPKLLIQFQNNGVVDDSQLPKDRFSAERLKGVDSTLKIQPAKLEDSAVYLCASSLLTGRGETQYFGPGTRLLVL.